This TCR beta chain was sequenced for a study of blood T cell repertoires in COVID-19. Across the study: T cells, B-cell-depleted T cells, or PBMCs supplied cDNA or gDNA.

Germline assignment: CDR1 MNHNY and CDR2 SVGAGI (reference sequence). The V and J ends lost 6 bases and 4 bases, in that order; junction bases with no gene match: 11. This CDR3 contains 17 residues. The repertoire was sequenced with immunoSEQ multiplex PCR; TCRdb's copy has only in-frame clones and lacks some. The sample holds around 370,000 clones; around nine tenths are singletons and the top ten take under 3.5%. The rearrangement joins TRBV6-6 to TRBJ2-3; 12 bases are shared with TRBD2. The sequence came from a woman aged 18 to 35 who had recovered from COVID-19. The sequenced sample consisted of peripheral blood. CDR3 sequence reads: CASSRLAGVGRPDTQYF. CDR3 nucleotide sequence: TGTGCCAGCAGCCGACTAGCGGGAGTCGGACGCCCAGATACGCAGTATTTT.